Reported below is one TCR beta chain. In this sample, this clonotype turned up a few times. The antigen it binds to is not known. There are no base qualities to consult, and no much larger clone falls within one base. TCR beta CDR3 regions were amplified from RNA transcripts. The first round of RT-PCR for the TCR CDR3 was performed with the HTBI primer set and the Qiagen OneStep RT-PCR kit. Libraries were constructed in a second round of multiplex PCR, after which size selection and purification were carried out. Sequencing of the libraries was done on an Illumina HiSeq2000 using paired-end 100 bp reads. As for how the authors treated the data: SOAPnuke was used to process the raw data, with reads discarded if the reads contained adapters or uncalled bases, had a mean Phred below 15, or lacked an exact constant-primer or identifier match. High-quality paired reads were merged with COPE v1.2.5, and unique nucleotide sequences were defined as clonotypes. MiTCR v1.1 was used to align the clonotypes against IMGT TRBV, TRBD and TRBJ reference segments. Only V-J combinations with frequency above 0.0001, covering approximately 99% of repertoires, were analysed. The TCS score was defined as F50 (clonal expansion) divided by E x V (chaos), with BLOSUM62-based TCRdist calculated between CDR3 peptides within each V-J. Welch's t-statistics and random forest reduced roughly 500 V-J features to around 14, which were used in a naive Bayes classifier (R e1071). The Morisita-Horn index was used to measure how similar the thyroid and blood repertoires were. The raw public data were reprocessed by TCRdb itself: fastp quality trimming at Q25, MiXCR clonotype calling, in-frame beta chains only. Rows merge per CDR3 protein into single entries with the most common DNA and genes. The V and J calls follow TCRdb's processing rather than the paper's. Across this sample there are around 760,000 distinct CDR3 sequences, with about a third seen only once. The top ten constitute about a third of the sample.

Counted from cysteine to phenylalanine, this CDR3 has 13 amino acids. Only the CDR3 DNA is retained, 39 bases long and in frame from the first base. V sheds 3 bases and J sheds 5 bases, leaving 7 bases between their ends. Looking up the germline V gene (reference sequence) yields CDR1 LNHDA and CDR2 SQIVND. The data were taken from a study of T cells in Graves' hyperthyroidism and ophthalmopathy (dated by TCRdb to between 2018 and 2021). General notes on the study: Peripheral blood was collected at initial diagnosis, before any treatment. A discovery cohort of about a hundred patients, fewer than 50 with Graves' ophthalmopathy and approximately 60 with stable Graves' hyperthyroidism, was used to find distinguishing TCR V-J signatures. Whether ophthalmopathy could be predicted prospectively was tested in an independent validation cohort made up of 18 hyperthyroidism patients plus 17 patients who later progressed to ophthalmopathy. The approximately 100 discovery patients were randomly split 7:3 into training and test sets. The study also compared thyroid tissue and blood T-cell repertoires from several Graves' hyperthyroidism patients. After blood sampling, hyperthyroidism patients were treated with methimazole at a starting dose of 30 mg daily, and ophthalmopathy patients were treated with high-dose intravenous methylprednisolone. TCR Vbeta CDR3 sequencing of 140 or so peripheral blood samples (roughly 43 ophthalmopathy, approximately 80 hyperthyroidism and some 17 progressor patients) is reported in the paper. Summary of the overall study and its limitations: A model built on a 13 V-J signature distinguished ophthalmopathy from stable hyperthyroidism, reaching around 87% sensitivity and 81.08% specificity in cross-validation and 80%/75% in testing. No statistical method was used to fix the sample size in advance, and group allocation was not hidden from the investigators. Most expanded thyroid clonotypes (frequency above 0.001) were also detected in blood, suggesting blood repertoires may reflect thyroid immune responses. During validation, the model predicted progression to ophthalmopathy a median of around six months ahead of onset, with almost 71% sensitivity and roughly 75% specificity.

Graves' hyperthyroidism was defined as stable when no progression to ophthalmopathy occurred over 18 months of follow-up. The hyperthyroidism patients were between 18 and 65 years old and newly diagnosed, with a disease duration of less than 2 months. Patients with uncontrolled infections, other autoimmune diseases, pregnancy or lactation were excluded. Clinical symptoms, serum thyroxine and TRAb, thyroid ultrasound, and orbital computed tomography formed the basis for the diagnoses. PBMCs were separated from 8 to 10 ml of fresh peripheral blood using Ficoll-Paque density gradient centrifugation. Total RNA was extracted using Trizol reagent, and RNA quality was assessed on an Agilent 2100 Bioanalyzer.

The sequenced material came from blood. This receptor was obtained from a woman in her thirties or forties with Graves' hyperthyroidism. Recombination connected TRBV19 to TRBJ2-2, with no reliable assignment of the D segment. In nucleotides, the sequence is TGTGCCAGTAGTATTCTCGAGACCGGGGAGCTGTTTTTT. Translated, this gives CASSILETGELFF. The CDR3, completed at both ends by the reference TRBV19 and TRBJ2-2 genes, gives the full variable domain DGGITQSPKYLFRKEGQNVTLSCEQNLNHDAMYWYRQDPGQGLRLIYYSQIVNDFQKGDIAEGYSVSREKKESFPLTVTSAQKNPTAFYLCASSILETGELFFGEGSRLTVL.